This is a list of T cell receptor beta chains from one sample in a study of shared clonotypes between healthy human individuals. Clones were read by immunoSEQ multiplex PCR, and TCRdb kept only the in-frame ones, dropping some. The sample holds hundreds of thousands of clones, more than 95% seen once. Sample: naive CD4+ T cells sorted from blood. The receptor source for this set is a woman in her twenties or thirties in good health. Each CDR3 is given with its conserved first and last residue. A D gene is named only where the DNA matches it firmly. A clone size is listed for some rows: how often the clone was seen (once, few, many), or a class if it is expanded.

cdr3_length: 13
clone_size: NA
j_call: TRBJ1-2
v_call: TRBV28
d_call: TRBD1
cdr3_aa: CASSQGQGAGYTF
cdr3_nt: TGTGCCAGCAGTCAGGGACAGGGAGCTGGCTACACCTTC

cdr3_length: 13
clone_size: NA
j_call: TRBJ1-5
v_call: TRBV7-2
d_call: NA
cdr3_aa: CASSDQGAKPQHF
cdr3_nt: TGTGCCAGCAGCGATCAAGGGGCAAAGCCCCAGCATTTT

cdr3_length: 15
clone_size: NA
j_call: TRBJ2-7
v_call: TRBV5-5
d_call: TRBD2
cdr3_aa: CASSLAGGRTYEQYF
cdr3_nt: TGTGCCAGCAGCTTGGCCGGCGGGAGGACCTACGAGCAGTACTTC

cdr3_length: 14
clone_size: NA
j_call: TRBJ1-5
v_call: TRBV28
d_call: NA
cdr3_aa: CASRGAGEDQPQHF
cdr3_nt: TGTGCCAGCAGAGGGGCAGGGGAGGATCAGCCCCAGCATTTT

cdr3_length: 14
clone_size: NA
j_call: TRBJ2-7
v_call: TRBV5-1
d_call: NA
cdr3_aa: CASSLAGEGYEQYF
cdr3_nt: TGCGCCAGCAGCTTGGCCGGAGAGGGTTACGAGCAGTACTTC

cdr3_length: 13
clone_size: NA
j_call: TRBJ1-2
v_call: TRBV27
d_call: NA
cdr3_aa: CASSFLGRYGYTF
cdr3_nt: TGTGCCAGCAGTTTCCTCGGAAGATATGGCTACACCTTC

cdr3_length: 16
clone_size: NA
j_call: TRBJ2-7
v_call: TRBV4-2
d_call: NA
cdr3_aa: CASSLAYDSDTYEQYF
cdr3_nt: TGTGCCAGCAGCTTGGCCTATGACTCAGACACCTACGAGCAGTACTTC

cdr3_length: 14
clone_size: few
j_call: TRBJ1-3
v_call: TRBV11-2
d_call: NA
cdr3_aa: CASSLQSSGNTIYF
cdr3_nt: TGTGCCAGCAGCTTACAGAGCTCTGGAAACACCATATATTTT

cdr3_length: 14
clone_size: NA
j_call: TRBJ2-5
v_call: TRBV6-1
d_call: NA
cdr3_aa: CASSEFVGGETQYF
cdr3_nt: TGTGCCAGCAGTGAATTCGTTGGGGGCGAGACCCAGTACTTC

cdr3_length: 13
clone_size: NA
j_call: TRBJ1-5
v_call: TRBV23-1
d_call: NA
cdr3_aa: CASRDSFNQPQHF
cdr3_nt: TGCGCCAGCCGAGACTCTTTTAATCAGCCCCAGCATTTT

cdr3_length: 16
clone_size: NA
j_call: TRBJ2-7
v_call: TRBV7-9
d_call: TRBD2
cdr3_aa: CASSRGTSGGTYEQYF
cdr3_nt: TGTGCCAGCAGCAGAGGGACTAGCGGGGGTACCTACGAGCAGTACTTC

cdr3_length: 14
clone_size: NA
j_call: TRBJ2-7
v_call: TRBV7-2
d_call: TRBD2
cdr3_aa: CASSSSSGFYEQYF
cdr3_nt: TGTGCCAGCAGCTCGTCTAGCGGGTTTTACGAGCAGTACTTC

cdr3_length: 18
clone_size: NA
j_call: TRBJ2-2
v_call: TRBV15
d_call: NA
cdr3_aa: CATSRYPPGSGDTGELFF
cdr3_nt: TGTGCCACCAGCAGATATCCTCCAGGTAGCGGAGACACCGGGGAGCTGTTTTTT

cdr3_length: 14
clone_size: NA
j_call: TRBJ1-1
v_call: TRBV11-3
d_call: TRBD1
cdr3_aa: CASSLQGVDTEAFF
cdr3_nt: TGTGCCAGCAGCCTACAGGGGGTTGACACTGAAGCTTTCTTT

cdr3_length: 14
clone_size: NA
j_call: TRBJ2-1
v_call: TRBV5-6
d_call: NA
cdr3_aa: CASSQRTAHNEQFF
cdr3_nt: TGTGCCAGCAGCCAAAGGACAGCCCACAATGAGCAGTTCTTC

cdr3_length: 16
clone_size: NA
j_call: TRBJ2-1
v_call: TRBV19
d_call: NA
cdr3_aa: CASSIEGTLSYNEQFF
cdr3_nt: TGTGCCAGTAGTATCGAGGGGACCCTCTCCTACAATGAGCAGTTCTTC

cdr3_length: 11
clone_size: few
j_call: TRBJ1-5
v_call: TRBV28
d_call: NA
cdr3_aa: CASSTNQPQHF
cdr3_nt: TGTGCCAGCAGTACTAATCAGCCCCAGCATTTT

cdr3_length: 14
clone_size: NA
j_call: TRBJ1-1
v_call: TRBV6-5
d_call: NA
cdr3_aa: CASSYQGPRDEAFF
cdr3_nt: TGTGCCAGCAGTTACCAGGGCCCCCGGGACGAAGCTTTCTTT

cdr3_length: 12
clone_size: NA
j_call: TRBJ1-1
v_call: TRBV29-1
d_call: TRBD1
cdr3_aa: CSVDRAGTEAFF
cdr3_nt: TGCAGCGTCGACAGGGCGGGCACTGAAGCTTTCTTT

cdr3_length: 17
clone_size: few
j_call: TRBJ1-5
v_call: TRBV4-1
d_call: NA
cdr3_aa: CASSQDLGDWRNQPQHF
cdr3_nt: TGCGCCAGCAGCCAAGATTTGGGTGATTGGCGCAATCAGCCCCAGCATTTT

cdr3_length: 17
clone_size: NA
j_call: TRBJ2-2
v_call: TRBV19
d_call: TRBD2
cdr3_aa: CASSPPAGGPFSGELFF
cdr3_nt: TGTGCCAGTAGTCCGCCCGCGGGAGGGCCTTTTTCTGGGGAGCTGTTTTTT

cdr3_length: 16
clone_size: NA
j_call: TRBJ2-1
v_call: TRBV2
d_call: NA
cdr3_aa: CASSRDLLNIGNEQFF
cdr3_nt: TGTGCCAGCAGCAGGGACTTGTTGAATATTGGGAATGAGCAGTTCTTC

cdr3_length: 14
clone_size: NA
j_call: TRBJ1-4
v_call: TRBV28
d_call: TRBD1
cdr3_aa: CASSQGQGNEKLFF
cdr3_nt: TGTGCCAGCAGTCAGGGACAGGGTAATGAAAAACTGTTTTTT

cdr3_length: 16
clone_size: NA
j_call: TRBJ2-2
v_call: TRBV6-5
d_call: NA
cdr3_aa: CASSYSIPPATGELFF
cdr3_nt: TGTGCCAGCAGTTACTCGATTCCCCCGGCCACCGGGGAGCTGTTTTTT

cdr3_length: 15
clone_size: NA
j_call: TRBJ2-1
v_call: TRBV4-1
d_call: NA
cdr3_aa: CASSQVSGGNNEQFF
cdr3_nt: TGCGCCAGCAGCCAAGTATCGGGTGGGAACAATGAGCAGTTCTTC

cdr3_length: 13
clone_size: NA
j_call: TRBJ1-1
v_call: TRBV5-1
d_call: NA
cdr3_aa: CASSLGENTEAFF
cdr3_nt: TGCGCCAGCAGCTTGGGGGAGAACACTGAAGCTTTCTTT

cdr3_length: 15
clone_size: NA
j_call: TRBJ2-3
v_call: TRBV29-1
d_call: TRBD1
cdr3_aa: CSVAVGQGVTDTQYF
cdr3_nt: TGCAGCGTTGCAGTAGGACAGGGTGTAACAGATACGCAGTATTTT

cdr3_length: 16
clone_size: NA
j_call: TRBJ2-2
v_call: TRBV5-1
d_call: NA
cdr3_aa: CASHRDTQPGAGELFF
cdr3_nt: TGCGCCAGCCACCGGGACACCCAACCGGGAGCCGGGGAGCTGTTTTTT

cdr3_length: 17
clone_size: NA
j_call: TRBJ2-5
v_call: TRBV9
d_call: TRBD1
cdr3_aa: CASSVGSAGGDQETQYF
cdr3_nt: TGTGCCAGCAGCGTAGGGTCAGCAGGGGGAGACCAAGAGACCCAGTACTTC

cdr3_length: 16
clone_size: once
j_call: TRBJ2-1
v_call: TRBV2
d_call: TRBD2
cdr3_aa: CASRLLAGVSYNEQFF
cdr3_nt: TGTGCCAGCCGATTACTAGCGGGAGTCTCCTACAATGAGCAGTTCTTC

cdr3_length: 13
clone_size: NA
j_call: TRBJ1-2
v_call: TRBV7-9
d_call: NA
cdr3_aa: CASSFTGYYGYTF
cdr3_nt: TGTGCCAGCAGCTTTACGGGGTACTATGGCTACACCTTC

cdr3_length: 20
clone_size: NA
j_call: TRBJ2-2
v_call: TRBV28
d_call: TRBD1
cdr3_aa: CASSSSPGTGKNLQGGELFF
cdr3_nt: TGTGCCAGCAGTTCCTCCCCCGGGACAGGGAAAAACCTGCAGGGCGGGGAGCTGTTTTTT

cdr3_length: 13
clone_size: NA
j_call: TRBJ2-3
v_call: TRBV10-3
d_call: TRBD1
cdr3_aa: CAISRTGLNTQYF
cdr3_nt: TGTGCCATCAGCAGGACAGGATTAAATACGCAGTATTTT

cdr3_length: 15
clone_size: NA
j_call: TRBJ2-3
v_call: TRBV10-3
d_call: NA
cdr3_aa: CAISESSPSTDTQYF
cdr3_nt: TGTGCCATCAGTGAGTCGTCACCTTCCACAGATACGCAGTATTTT

cdr3_length: 14
clone_size: NA
j_call: TRBJ1-2
v_call: TRBV14
d_call: NA
cdr3_aa: CASSQSGWDYGYTF
cdr3_nt: TGTGCCAGCAGCCAATCGGGTTGGGACTATGGCTACACCTTC

cdr3_length: 11
clone_size: NA
j_call: TRBJ2-1
v_call: TRBV11-3
d_call: NA
cdr3_aa: CASSSTGEQFF
cdr3_nt: TGTGCCAGCAGCTCTACGGGTGAGCAGTTCTTC

cdr3_length: 15
clone_size: NA
j_call: TRBJ1-5
v_call: TRBV19
d_call: TRBD1
cdr3_aa: CASSIDGTVRRPQHF
cdr3_nt: TGTGCCAGTAGTATCGATGGGACAGTGAGACGTCCCCAGCATTTT